Listed here are 29 T cell receptor beta chains from one sample, sequenced in a study of Ad26.COV2.S vaccination and SARS-CoV-2 variants. The treatment: about 20 received Ad26.COV2.S at low or high dose, single or two shots; about five received placebo; per-sample allocation not given. After the first vaccine or placebo injection, samples were drawn on day 63. Using immunoSEQ multiplex PCR, the repertoire was profiled, and TCRdb retains in-frame clones only, with some absent. The top ten clones hold approximately 3.4% of a sample with 290,000 or so clones, more than 70% of them seen once. The material sequenced was peripheral blood, taken in a trial of Ad26.COV2.S vaccine versus placebo. The receptors originated from a person aged 18-65 years who received the Ad26.COV2.S COVID-19 vaccine or a placebo.

This chain joins TRBV9 and TRBJ1-2, with D perhaps TRBD1 (5 bases). The CDR3 is made up of 12 amino acids. Trimming shortened V by 5 bases and J by 3 bases, and 8 bases separated the two germline ends. CDR1 and CDR2 from the germline V gene are SGDLS and YYNGEE. CDR3 residues: CASSPRDYGYTF. The CDR3, as DNA: TGTGCCAGCAGTCCCAGGGACTATGGCTACACCTTC.

V usage is TRBV5-6 and J usage is TRBJ2-3; 15 bases align to TRBD2. This CDR3 has 17 amino acids. Germline trimming cut 0 bases from V and 4 bases from J; bases unmatched to any gene: 3. Germline-derived CDR1 and CDR2 are SGHDT and YYEEEE. CDR3 DNA sequence: TGTGCCAGCAGCTTGGCTTGGACTAGCGGGGGGGCAGATACGCAGTATTTT. The encoded protein is CASSLAWTSGGADTQYF.

J is TRBJ1-4 and V is TRBV28; D call uncertain. Germline V gene sequence: CDR1 MDHEN, CDR2 SYDVKM. V lost 1 base and J 8 bases, leaving 14 bases between the germline ends. The CDR3 runs 15 residues. The CDR3 loop reads CASSLFASEGEKLFF. The CDR3 region has the DNA TGTGCCAGCAGTTTATTCGCCAGCGAGGGAGAAAAACTGTTTTTT.

The rearrangement links TRBV24-1 to TRBJ1-4; possibly TRBD1 for D (5 bases). Germline lookup yields CDR1 KGHDR and CDR2 SFDVKD. The CDR3 contains 11 residues. CDR3 in DNA: TGTGTCAAACCATGGGGGGATCCTTACTTTTTT. As protein: CVKPWGDPYFF.

The chain recombines TRBV7-8 with TRBJ1-5, with unresolved D. The CDR3 contains 16 residues. The ends were cut back, 3 bases at V and 0 bases at J, with 12 bases in the middle. Germline CDR1 SGHVS, CDR2 FQNEAQ. The CDR3 sequence: CASSLNAEFSNQPQHF. CDR3 DNA sequence: TGTGCCAGCAGCTTGAATGCTGAGTTTAGCAATCAGCCCCAGCATTTT.

This chain connects TRBV4-1 to TRBJ2-2; a possible D gene is TRBD1 (6 bases). The V end was cut by 6 bases, the J end by 6 bases, with 11 bases between. The CDR3 is 13 residues long. Germline CDR1 and CDR2: MGHRA and YSYEKL. CDR3 sequence reads: CASRLQGAGELFF. As DNA, the CDR3 is TGCGCCAGCAGGCTACAGGGCGCCGGGGAGCTGTTTTTT.

This chain connects TRBV5-4 to TRBJ2-7, with TRBD1 identical over 7 bases. Germline assignment: CDR1 SGHNT and CDR2 YYREEE (reference sequence). The CDR3 has 14 residues. With 1 base clipped from V and 1 base from J, the junction kept 2 bases outside the gene matches. CDR3 nucleotide sequence: TGTGCCAGCAGCTTGAGGACAGGATCCTACGAGCAGTACTTC. Its protein product is CASSLRTGSYEQYF.

The chain links TRBV5-1 to TRBJ2-1, with 8 bases fitting TRBD2. J lost 0 bases, V lost 7 bases, and 9 bases had no gene match. The CDR3 runs 16 residues. Per the germline V gene, CDR1 is SGHRS and CDR2 is YFSETQ. CDR3 protein: CASGEVAGLSYNEQFF. CDR3 coding DNA: TGCGCCAGCGGAGAGGTAGCGGGACTCTCCTACAATGAGCAGTTCTTC.

The genes are TRBV18 and TRBJ2-6; 9 nucleotides line up with TRBD1. Germline V gene sequence: CDR1 KGHSH, CDR2 LQKENI. This CDR3 comprises 18 residues. The V segment lost 0 bases and the J segment 0 bases; nucleotides outside the gene matches: 3. DNA of the CDR3: TGTGCCAGCTCACCACCGGAGACAGGGGGCTCTGGGGCCAACGTCCTGACTTTC. Amino acid sequence: CASSPPETGGSGANVLTF.

This chain joins TRBV4-1 and TRBJ1-2, with D perhaps matching TRBD1 (5 bases). The V gene lost 0 bases and the J gene lost 7 bases, with 15 bases spanning the gap. The CDR3 has 15 residues. In germline, CDR1 is MGHRA, CDR2 YSYEKL. The CDR3 loop is CASSQDHGTSSGYTF. CDR3 DNA: TGCGCCAGCAGCCAAGATCACGGGACTTCTAGTGGCTACACCTTC.

The CDR3: CATRSNTGELFF. As DNA, the CDR3 is TGTGCCACCAGATCGAACACCGGGGAGCTGTTTTTT. This chain links TRBV24-1 with TRBJ2-2; D gene unclear. The CDR3 has 12 residues. V was shortened by 7 bases and J by 0 bases, with 2 bases between the two germline ends. Per germline, CDR1 KGHDR and CDR2 SFDVKD.

This clone was seen only once. The V and J genes are TRBV5-1 and TRBJ2-1, with a tentative D call TRBD2 (8 bases). The V gene's germline CDR1 is SGHRS and CDR2 YFSETQ. The CDR3 spans 16 residues. V lost 4 bases and J lost 11, with 25 bases in between. CDR3 DNA: TGCGCCAGCAGCCCGGGAGGGACAGAGGAGTCAATGAAGCAGTTCTTC. It yields the protein CASSPGGTEESMKQFF.

The chain couples TRBV13 to TRBJ2-1; 7 nucleotides line up with TRBD1. Germline CDR1 is PRHDT and CDR2 is FYEKMQ (reference sequence). CDR3 length: 19 residues. Trimming cost V 0 bases and J 2 bases; bases outside gene matches: 13. The CDR3 nucleotides are TGTGCCAGCAGCTTAGGCCTAAGAATAGGGGGCGATACCTACAATGAGCAGTTCTTC. Amino acids: CASSLGLRIGGDTYNEQFF.

This chain uses TRBV4-2 with TRBJ1-6, with D perhaps TRBD1 (6 bases). The CDR3 length is 15 residues. Germline V gene sequence: CDR1 LGHNA, CDR2 YNFKEQ. V shed 4 bases and J shed 5 bases, with 12 bases lying between them. The DNA for the CDR3 is TGTGCCAGCAGCCCCCTACGGACAGATAATTCACCCCTCCACTTT. Residues: CASSPLRTDNSPLHF.

This rearrangement joins TRBV18 to TRBJ2-1; 7 nucleotides line up with TRBD2. The CDR3 spans 14 residues. Looked up from germline, CDR1 is KGHSH and CDR2 is LQKENI. The junction had 8 bases not matched to a gene; V was cut back by 2 bases and J by 10 bases. The CDR3 DNA follows: TGTGCCAGCTCACCAGCACTAGCGAGAAACGAGCAGTTCTTC. Protein product: CASSPALARNEQFF.

The rearrangement links TRBV6-5 to TRBJ2-5, with TRBD1 matching over 7 bases. The CDR3 contains 16 residues. Per germline, CDR1 MNHEY and CDR2 SVGAGI. The trim removed 0 bases at V and 2 bases at J, leaving 6 bases unmatched. The CDR3 DNA sequence: TGTGCCAGCAGTTACTCGACCCTGGACAGGCAAGAGACCCAGTACTTC. Translation gives CASSYSTLDRQETQYF.

J is TRBJ1-1 and V is TRBV7-2; D gene ambiguous. In germline, CDR1 is SGHTA, CDR2 FQGNSA. With 1 base removed from V and 0 bases from J, the gap between germline ends came to 6 bases. This CDR3 is built from 14 residues. CDR3 in DNA: TGTGCCAGCAGCTTAGGGTCGGTGAACACTGAAGCTTTCTTT. Protein product: CASSLGSVNTEAFF.

This CDR3 is CASSSTPGQFNSPLHF. The CDR3 nucleotides read TGCGCCAGCAGCTCCACTCCGGGACAGTTTAATTCACCCCTCCACTTT. The chain combines TRBV5-1 with TRBJ1-6; 7 bases agree with TRBD1. The trim removed 3 bases at V and 6 bases at J, leaving 9 bases unmatched. The germline V gene has CDR1 SGHRS and CDR2 YFSETQ. The CDR3 spans 16 residues.

This sequence joins TRBV4-1 and TRBJ1-2; 8 bases agree with TRBD1. The CDR3 runs to 17 residues. Trimming took 1 base from V and 0 from J; bases not matched to a gene: 7. Germline V CDR1 and CDR2: MGHRA, YSYEKL. CDR3 residues: CASSQGVRQGTNYGYTF. The CDR3 bases are TGCGCCAGCAGCCAAGGAGTTAGACAGGGGACTAACTATGGCTACACCTTC.

The chain uses TRBV6-5 and TRBJ1-2; D not resolved. The CDR3 loop spans 14 amino acids. CDR1 is MNHEY and CDR2 is SVGAGI in the germline V gene. Trimming removed 8 bases from V and 5 bases from J, with 18 bases in between. The CDR3 is CASFEEGGWYGYTF. The CDR3 nucleotides are TGTGCCAGCTTCGAAGAGGGCGGGTGGTATGGCTACACCTTC.

The chain joins TRBV27 to TRBJ2-5; TRBD2 aligns across 7 bases. CDR3 length: 17 amino acids. Germline values: CDR1 MNHEY, CDR2 SMNVEV (reference sequence). J was trimmed by 2 bases and V by 5 bases; bases with no gene match: 14. CDR3 amino acids: CASSLRGGPALQETQYF. The CDR3 nucleotides are TGTGCCAGCAGTCTAAGGGGAGGGCCAGCGCTACAAGAGACCCAGTACTTC.

This chain uses TRBV5-1 with TRBJ2-1; 9 bases line up with TRBD2. This CDR3 is 16 amino acids long. Trimming cost V 5 bases and J 3 bases; bases outside gene matches: 9. Germline V CDR1 and CDR2: SGHRS, YFSETQ. Written as DNA, the CDR3 is TGCGCCAGCAGGTCCGATAGCGGGAGAGGCTACAATGAGCAGTTCTTC. The encoded protein is CASRSDSGRGYNEQFF.

V is TRBV10-3 and J is TRBJ1-5; D uncertain. This CDR3 has 13 amino acids. CDR1 ENHRY and CDR2 SYGVKD come from the germline V gene. The ends were cut back, 3 bases at V and 7 bases at J, with 10 bases in the middle. CDR3 DNA sequence: TGTGCCATCAGTGATCTAACTCACCAGCCCCAGCATTTT. It encodes CAISDLTHQPQHF.

The chain couples TRBV10-3 to TRBJ2-3; D unresolved. Germline assignment: CDR1 ENHRY and CDR2 SYGVKD. Trimming pared 0 bases from V and 3 bases from J, leaving 10 bases between. This CDR3 has 15 residues. In nucleotides, the CDR3 is TGTGCCATCAGTGAGTCTGGGTTTTGGACAGATACGCAGTATTTT. This sequence encodes CAISESGFWTDTQYF.

CDR3 sequence: CASSPANEQFF. CDR3 nucleotide sequence: TGTGCCAGCAGCCCCGCCAATGAGCAGTTCTTC. The chain recombines TRBV7-8 with TRBJ2-1; no definite D call. This CDR3 has 11 residues. Germline assignment: CDR1 SGHVS and CDR2 FQNEAQ. Trimming removed 5 bases from V and 6 bases from J, with 5 bases in between.

V usage is TRBV19 and J usage is TRBJ1-2; D is undetermined. The CDR3 length is 13 residues. CDR1 LNHDA and CDR2 SQIVND come from the germline V gene (reference sequence). V lost 7 bases and J 4 bases, leaving 13 bases between the germline ends. CDR3 sequence (DNA): TGTGCCAGTATACGAGGCCAGACCTATGGCTACACCTTC. This sequence encodes CASIRGQTYGYTF.

V and J are TRBV6-1 and TRBJ1-4, with D possibly matching TRBD1 (5 bases). V was pared by 0 bases and J by 6 bases, with 14 bases between. The CDR3 sequence is 16 residues long. Germline values: CDR1 MNHNS, CDR2 SASEGT. The CDR3 reads CASSEAEVRVDEKLFF. CDR3 in DNA: TGTGCCAGCAGTGAAGCGGAGGTCAGGGTGGATGAAAAACTGTTTTTT.

This CDR3 is CASSSPTGTDTQYF. CDR3 nucleotides: TGTGCCAGCAGCTCCCCGACGGGGACAGATACGCAGTATTTT. J is TRBJ2-3 and V is TRBV7-6, with D maybe TRBD2 (5 bases). From germline, CDR1 is SGHVS and CDR2 FNYEAQ. CDR3 length: 14 residues. Trimming cost V 4 bases and J 3 bases, with 11 bases left between them.

The CDR3 nucleotides are TGTGCCAGCAGTTGGGGTAGGGAGCCTAACGAGCAGTACTTC. Its protein product is CASSWGREPNEQYF. The V gene is TRBV2, the J gene TRBJ2-7, with a weak D call TRBD2 (5 bases). This CDR3 has 14 residues. V shed 5 bases and J shed 5 bases, with 16 bases lying between them. Germline values: CDR1 SNHLY, CDR2 FYNNEI.